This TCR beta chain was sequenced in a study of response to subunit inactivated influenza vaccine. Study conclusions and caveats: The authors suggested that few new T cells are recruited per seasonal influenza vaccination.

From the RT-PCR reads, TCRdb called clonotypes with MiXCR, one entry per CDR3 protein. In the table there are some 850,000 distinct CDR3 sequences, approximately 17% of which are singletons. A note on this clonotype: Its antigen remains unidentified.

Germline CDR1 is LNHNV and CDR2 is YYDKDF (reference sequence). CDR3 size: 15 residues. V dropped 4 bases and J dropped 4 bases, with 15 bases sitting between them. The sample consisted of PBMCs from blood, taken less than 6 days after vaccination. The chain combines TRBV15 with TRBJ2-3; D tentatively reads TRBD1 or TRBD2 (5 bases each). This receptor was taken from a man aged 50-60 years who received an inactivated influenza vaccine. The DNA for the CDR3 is TGTGCCACCAGCAAAGACGGGGCTTACTCAGATACGCAGTATTTT. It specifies CATSKDGAYSDTQYF.